One and the same sample provided the 10 T cell receptor beta chains below, sequenced in a study of cytomegalovirus exposure and HLA in healthy donors (dated by TCRdb to about 2017). Libraries were prepared through the immunoSEQ multiplex PCR assay. A mixture of 60 forward primers for TCR Vbeta segments and 13 reverse primers for TCR Jbeta segments was used in the multiplex PCR. TCRdb carries this immuneACCESS record with in-frame sequences only. Its versions omit some clonotypes, under half of them owing to an unresolved V gene in the studies checked, with the rest unexplained. This sample gives approximately 110,000 clones in total; around two thirds of them show up just once. The ten biggest clones cover roughly 2.5% of the sample. Specimen: PBMCs. Every receptor here comes from a man between 50 and 59 years old in good health and CMV-seropositive.

This clone appeared a single time. This rearrangement joins TRBV6-1 to TRBJ2-5, with D uncertain. Germline assignment: CDR1 MNHNS and CDR2 SASEGT. This CDR3 is 14 amino acids long. V was shortened by 3 bases and J by 3 bases, with 11 bases between the two germline ends. The CDR3 bases are TGTGCCAGCAGTGACATGCTCCCTAAAGAGACCCAGTACTTC. Translating it yields CASSDMLPKETQYF.

The chain carries TRBV7-2 and TRBJ1-3; 7 bases are a match to TRBD1. The CDR3 contains 15 residues. Unmatched junction bases numbered 8, after V lost 5 bases and J lost 4 bases. CDR1 SGHTA and CDR2 FQGNSA come from the germline V gene. CDR3 sequence: CASSLWTGDGNTIYF. In DNA, the CDR3 is TGTGCCAGCAGCCTTTGGACAGGAGACGGAAACACCATATATTTT.

V is TRBV5-6 and J is TRBJ2-1, with 9 bases fitting TRBD1. The ends lost 3 bases at V and 7 bases at J; junction bases unmatched: 11. This CDR3 has 16 residues. Germline assignment: CDR1 SGHDT and CDR2 YYEEEE. CDR3 coding DNA: TGTGCCAGCAGCTGGGGGGTAGGGACAGGGTGGAATGAGCAGTTCTTC. Its protein product is CASSWGVGTGWNEQFF. The whole variable domain, remainder taken from reference TRBV5-6 and TRBJ2-1, is DAGVTQSPTHLIKTRGQQVTLRCSPKSGHDTVSWYQQALGQGPQFIFQYYEEEERQRGNFPDRFSGHQFPNYSSELNVNALLLGDSALYLCASSWGVGTGWNEQFFGPGTRLTVL.

A few counts support this clone. The chain is built from TRBV5-1 and TRBJ1-3; 7 nucleotides match TRBD1. CDR3 length: 16 amino acids. Trimming at V came to 4 bases and at J to 0 bases, leaving 7 bases not matched to a gene. Germline CDR1 and CDR2: SGHRS and YFSETQ. The CDR3 DNA sequence: TGCGCCAGCAGCCTACAGGGGCAACCCTCTGGAAACACCATATATTTT. It codes for CASSLQGQPSGNTIYF.

The chain recombines TRBV4-2 with TRBJ1-4; no definite D call. The CDR3 has 13 residues. Germline CDR1 LGHNA, CDR2 YNFKEQ. Trimming took 0 bases from V and 6 from J, leaving 5 bases between them. CDR3 region: CASSQDRDEKLFF. DNA for the CDR3: TGTGCCAGCAGCCAAGATCGTGATGAAAAACTGTTTTTT.

The chain is built from TRBV29-1 and TRBJ2-7, with 8 nucleotides matching TRBD2. This CDR3 is built from 16 residues. Trimming took 2 bases from V and 0 from J; bases not matched to a gene: 9. The V gene's germline CDR1 is SQVTM and CDR2 ANQGSEA. The chain's CDR3 is CSVEFSRSGSSYEQYF. The CDR3 nucleotides read TGCAGCGTTGAATTTTCGCGGAGCGGGAGCTCCTACGAGCAGTACTTC.

The rearrangement links TRBV13 to TRBJ1-1; tentatively, D is TRBD1 (6 bases). The CDR3 covers 16 residues. The V end was cut by 1 base, the J end by 4 bases, with 16 bases between. Germline CDR1 is PRHDT and CDR2 is FYEKMQ (reference sequence). CDR3 DNA sequence: TGTGCCAGCAGCTTAGCCCCGACAGGTGGGGTCACTGAAGCTTTCTTT. Translation gives CASSLAPTGGVTEAFF.

This clone is a singleton in its sample. The V call is TRBV7-9, the J call TRBJ2-1, with 9 bases aligning to TRBD2. Germline lookup yields CDR1 SEHNR and CDR2 FQNEAQ (reference sequence). The CDR3 contains 17 residues. Trimming removed 4 bases from V and 5 bases from J; junction bases left unmatched: 12. CDR3 sequence (DNA): TGTGCCAGCAGCTCACCAATAGCGGGAGTGAGAAACAATGAGCAGTTCTTC. This encodes CASSSPIAGVRNNEQFF.

On this clone itself: In the same sample, other DNA sequences code for this CDR3. Here the CDR3 DNA reads TGTGCCAGCAGCCGAGGGACAGGGGGGGGGTGGACTGAAGCTTTCTTT. Its protein is CASSRGTGGGWTEAFF. The rearrangement joins TRBV14 to TRBJ1-1, with 11 bases aligning to TRBD1. V shed 4 bases, J shed 5 bases, and the junction held 9 bases outside the gene matches. The CDR3 contains 16 residues. In germline, CDR1 is SGHDN, CDR2 FVKESK.

The chain joins TRBV23-1 to TRBJ1-6; 7 positions agree with TRBD1. TRBV23-1 qualifies as an ORF whose function is uncertain. CDR3 size: 19 residues. Losses at the gene ends were 4 bases for V and 4 bases for J; bases not matched to a gene: 16. In DNA, the CDR3 is TGCGCCAGCAGTCCCTGGGTCCCGGGACAGATTTTATATAATTCACCCCTCCACTTT. Its translation is CASSPWVPGQILYNSPLHF.